One T cell receptor beta chain is described in this entry. Antigen specificity is unknown. The data originate from a study of blood T cells in healthy people across ages. Germline loops: CDR1 SGHNT, CDR2 YENEEA. This CDR3 has 14 amino acids. Trimming took 7 bases from V and 0 from J, leaving 12 bases between them. The authors ran a second PCR of 7 to 11 cycles using a sample-barcoded 5' primer and a J-beta primer mix. TCRdb re-analysed the 5' RACE reads in MiXCR, keeping a single row per CDR3 protein. The sample has some 750,000 distinct CDR3 sequences, 22% seen once. Individuals who donated were healthy Caucasians from Russia aged roughly 6 to 95. Study-level findings and limits: Long-lived donors exceeded aged donors in naive CD4+ cells and diversity. The study found TCR beta diversity correlated strongly with naive T cell percentage. Because donor CMV status was unknown, expanded clonotype changes were possibly confounded.

The material sequenced was blood. The chain recombines TRBV11-3 with TRBJ1-2; a possible D gene is TRBD1 (6 bases). The source of this sequence is a man between 65 and 85 years old in good health. The CDR3 nucleotides read TGTGCCAGCACCCCGGGACACTCTAACTATGGCTACACCTTC. Translated: CASTPGHSNYGYTF.